The sequence of this T cell receptor beta chain was determined in a study of blood T cell repertoires in COVID-19. Turning to the study itself: Samples taken during acute and convalescent COVID-19 were collected in the United States, Italy and Spain. In each case, the material was cDNA or gDNA derived from T cells, B-cell-depleted T cells, or PBMCs.

The CDR3 runs 15 residues. Per germline, CDR1 DFQATT and CDR2 SNEGSKA (reference sequence). Trimming pared 6 bases from V and 1 base from J, leaving 16 bases between. Seattle patients were enrolled during active infection and followed longitudinally. In the authors' methods: The assay estimated nucleated cells by amplifying reference gene primers. Assay used: immunoSEQ multiplex PCR; TCRdb lists only in-frame clones, some missing. V and J calls plus clone size are reproduced from that table; the DNA served to infer D and trimming. In the table there are fewer than 200,000 clones, 60% to 85% of which are singletons.

This chain uses TRBV20-1 with TRBJ1-5; possibly TRBD1 for D (5 bases). This receptor was identified in a woman aged 60-75 years with COVID-19, enrolled during active disease. The sequenced material came from peripheral blood. CDR3: CSASARDRSNQPQHF. CDR3 DNA: TGCAGTGCCAGTGCCAGGGATAGAAGCAATCAGCCCCAGCATTTT.